The 14 T cell receptor beta chains presented below share a single source sample, sequenced in a study of cytomegalovirus exposure and HLA in healthy donors. PCR involved 60 Vbeta and 13 Jbeta primers. Data came from immunoSEQ multiplex PCR; TCRdb stores just in-frame clones and leaves some out. This table has roughly 100,000 clones, around 80% appearing once. The sample taken for sequencing was PBMCs. The receptors here all came from a woman aged 18-29 years in good health and CMV-seropositive.

The chain has TRBV5-1 and TRBJ1-4, with 8 nucleotides matching TRBD1. Germline CDR1 and CDR2: SGHRS and YFSETQ. This CDR3 has 15 residues. V shed 4 bases, J shed 6 bases, and the junction held 8 bases outside the gene matches. The CDR3 protein is CASSRDRGRDEKLFF. CDR3 nucleotides: TGCGCCAGCAGCCGAGACAGGGGCAGGGATGAAAAACTGTTTTTT.

This clone was counted between two and nine times. This sequence joins TRBV28 and TRBJ1-2; D remains unclear. Germline CDR1 MDHEN, CDR2 SYDVKM. V lost 5 bases, J lost 4 bases, and 8 bases lay in between. The CDR3 consists of 12 residues. The CDR3 is CASSTHSYGYTF. The CDR3 region has the DNA TGTGCCAGCAGTACCCATAGCTATGGCTACACCTTC.

V usage is TRBV4-3 and J usage is TRBJ2-1; 11 bases fit TRBD2. Germline-derived CDR1 and CDR2 are LGHNA and YSLEER. Germline trimming cut 1 base from V and 8 bases from J; bases unmatched to any gene: 4. The CDR3 covers 15 residues. The chain's CDR3 is CASSQGLAGLYEQFF. In DNA, the CDR3 is TGCGCCAGCAGCCAAGGACTAGCGGGACTCTATGAGCAGTTCTTC.

The chain links TRBV5-1 to TRBJ1-1; tentatively, D is TRBD1 (6 bases). Germline lookup yields CDR1 SGHRS and CDR2 YFSETQ. CDR3 length: 14 amino acids. Between the trimmed V and J ends, which lost 3 bases and 1 base, there was a span of 10 bases. The CDR3 loop reads CASSWDISNTEAFF. The CDR3 coding sequence is TGCGCCAGCAGCTGGGACATATCGAACACTGAAGCTTTCTTT.

CDR3 sequence reads: CASSPRTGYTVNTEAFF. The CDR3 DNA is TGTGCCAGCAGCCCGAGAACCGGATACACAGTGAACACTGAAGCTTTCTTT. The genes are TRBV5-8 and TRBJ1-1; D gene unclear. CDR3 length: 17 residues. Germline CDR1 is SGHTS and CDR2 is YDEGEE. Trimming shortened V by 4 bases and J by 0 bases, and 19 bases separated the two germline ends.

The chain has TRBV29-1 and TRBJ1-2; tentative D call: TRBD1 (6 bases). CDR3 size: 13 residues. Trimming removed 6 bases at V and 0 bases at J, with 11 bases between. Germline CDR1 and CDR2: SQVTM and ANQGSEA. The CDR3 spells CSVRTDSNYGYTF. In DNA form, the CDR3 reads TGCAGCGTCCGGACAGATTCTAACTATGGCTACACCTTC.

This clone was seen a handful of times. The chain couples TRBV19 to TRBJ1-1; 8 positions agree with TRBD1. V lost 0 bases to trimming and J lost 3 bases; unmatched junction nucleotides: 3. Germline CDR1 and CDR2: LNHDA and SQIVND (reference sequence). CDR3 size: 15 residues. The CDR3 spells CASSIDLTGDTEAFF. The CDR3 DNA reads TGTGCCAGTAGTATAGACCTGACAGGGGACACTGAAGCTTTCTTT.

There are a few counts of this clone. The chain has TRBV27 and TRBJ2-3; no firm D call. This CDR3 is built from 15 residues. Trimming pared 5 bases from V and 0 bases from J, leaving 12 bases between. Germline V CDR1 and CDR2: MNHEY, SMNVEV (reference sequence). The CDR3 is CASSPLTLSTDTQYF. The DNA for the CDR3 is TGTGCCAGCAGTCCCCTGACACTTAGCACAGATACGCAGTATTTT.

V usage is TRBV18 and J usage is TRBJ1-1; 7 bases agree with TRBD1. The V gene end was trimmed by 0 bases and the J gene end by 5 bases; junction bases not matched to a gene: 3. This CDR3 has 14 amino acids. The germline V gene encodes CDR1 KGHSH and CDR2 LQKENI. The CDR3 DNA sequence: TGTGCCAGCTCACCACCGAAGGGACAGACTGAAGCTTTCTTT. It yields the protein CASSPPKGQTEAFF. Full variable domain (remainder filled in from reference TRBV18 and TRBJ1-1): NAGVMQNPRHLVRRRGQEARLRCSPMKGHSHVYWYRQLPEEGLKFMVYLQKENIIDESGMPKERFSAEFPKEGPSILRIQQVVRGDSAAYFCASSPPKGQTEAFFGQGTRLTVV.

Only one count was recorded for this clone. The J gene is TRBJ2-3, the V gene TRBV25-1; maybe TRBD2 (5 bases). The V gene's germline CDR1 is MGHDK and CDR2 SYGVNS. The CDR3 has 16 amino acids. Trimming pared 5 bases from V and 6 bases from J, leaving 21 bases between. CDR3 sequence (DNA): TGTGCCAGCAGTCCCTTGGGAGTTGGCCCTAGGGATACGCAGTATTTT. This encodes CASSPLGVGPRDTQYF.

V usage is TRBV21-1 and J usage is TRBJ2-7; TRBD2 is taken as the D call from the table, unchecked against the DNA. TRBV21-1 is a listed pseudogene. This CDR3 comprises 15 residues. DNA for the CDR3: TGTGCCAGCACCAATCCGGGACTCGGGCGGGACGAGCAGTACTTC. This codes for CASTNPGLGRDEQYF.

The V call is TRBV7-9, the J call TRBJ2-3; no reliable D call. Germline-derived CDR1 and CDR2 are SEHNR and FQNEAQ (reference sequence). Trimming removed 5 bases at V and 0 bases at J, with 9 bases between. This CDR3 region has 14 residues. CDR3 bases: TGTGCCAGCAGCCCCAGTAAGAGCACAGATACGCAGTATTTT. It is translated as CASSPSKSTDTQYF.

The chain has TRBV10-3 and TRBJ2-1; D unresolved. Germline CDR1 reads ENHRY; CDR2 reads SYGVKD. The CDR3 has 14 amino acids. V lost 3 bases and J lost 0, with 6 bases in between. CDR3 in DNA: TGTGCCATCAGTGAATCCGTCTCCTACAATGAGCAGTTCTTC. It translates to CAISESVSYNEQFF.

A few counts support this clone. The gene calls are TRBV30 and TRBJ2-7; 9 nucleotides match TRBD2. Germline trimming cut 2 bases from V and 2 bases from J; bases unmatched to any gene: 1. Per the germline V gene, CDR1 is GTSNPN and CDR2 is SVGIG (reference sequence). The CDR3 is made up of 13 amino acids. The CDR3 bases are TGTGCCTGGAGTACTAGCGGGCCCTACGAGCAGTACTTC. Translating gives CAWSTSGPYEQYF. Filled out from reference TRBV30 and TRBJ2-7, the complete variable domain reads SQTIHQWPATLVQPVGSPLSLECTVEGTSNPNLYWYRQAAGRGLQLLFYSVGIGQISSEVPQNLSASRPQDRQFILSSKKLLLSDSGFYLCAWSTSGPYEQYFGPGTRLTVT.